The rows below give T cell receptor beta chains drawn from one sample of a study of neoadjuvant anti-PD-1 for oral cavity cancer. Sequencing used immunoSEQ multiplex PCR; TCRdb keeps in-frame clones, though not all of them. Among around 13,000 clones listed, roughly 71% were seen once. The sample in question was PBMCs, obtained after nivolumab (anti-PD-1) treatment. These TCRs come from a person between 40 and 85 years old with oral cavity squamous cell carcinoma. CDR3s include the opening cysteine and the closing phenylalanine or tryptophan. A D gene is named only where the DNA matches it firmly. The size of a clone is reported for some rows only, either as once, few or many, or as a class for expanded clones.

J | V | D | size | DNA | CDR3
TRBJ2-3 | TRBV30 | TRBD2 | NA | TGTGCCGCGGGGGGACTAGCGGGAGGATTGGGCACAGATACGCAGTATTTT | CAAGGLAGGLGTDTQYF
TRBJ2-7 | TRBV5-1 | NA | NA | TGCGCCAGCAGCTCGGGGGTGCGGAGGGGCTACGAGCAGTACTTC | CASSSGVRRGYEQYF
TRBJ2-5 | TRBV19 | NA | NA | TGTGCCAGTAGTACTCTTGGGGAGGCCCAGTACTTC | CASSTLGEAQYF
TRBJ1-5 | TRBV28 | NA | NA | TGTGCCAGCAGTTGGCCGGGGCAGCCCCAGCATTTT | CASSWPGQPQHF
TRBJ2-3 | TRBV5-1 | TRBD2 | NA | TGCGCCAGCAGGCAAAGGACTAGCGGGGGGCTTCGCACAGATACGCAGTATTTT | CASRQRTSGGLRTDTQYF
TRBJ2-5 | TRBV14 | NA | NA | TGTGCCAGCAGCCAGTTCAATCAAGAGACCCAGTACTTC | CASSQFNQETQYF
TRBJ2-7 | TRBV7-6 | TRBD2 | NA | TGTGCCAGCAGCTCACCTATAGCGGGGGAGTACGAGCAGTACTTC | CASSSPIAGEYEQYF
TRBJ2-3 | TRBV28 | NA | NA | TGTGCCAGCAGTTTTAAGGGACATTTAGGCGCAGATACGCAGTATTTT | CASSFKGHLGADTQYF
TRBJ2-4 | TRBV5-1 | NA | NA | TGCGCCAGCAGCTTGGCCCCGCCTGGGGACATTCAGTACTTC | CASSLAPPGDIQYF
TRBJ1-2 | TRBV28 | NA | NA | TGTGCCAGCAGTACAGGGCCCAACTATGGCTACACCTTC | CASSTGPNYGYTF
TRBJ2-3 | TRBV11-3 | TRBD2 | NA | TGTGCCAGCAGCCCCCGCGGGGGGCATACGCAGTATTTT | CASSPRGGHTQYF
TRBJ2-5 | TRBV2 | NA | NA | TGTGCCAGCAGTGGTAAGGGGACCCAGTACTTC | CASSGKGTQYF
TRBJ2-3 | TRBV19 | NA | few | TGTGCCAGTAGTATTTGGGATACGCAGTATTTT | CASSIWDTQYF
TRBJ2-5 | TRBV5-1 | NA | NA | TGCGCCAGCAGCTTGAGGGGACTGGGGGCCAGTAGGGAGACCCAGTACTTC | CASSLRGLGASRETQYF
TRBJ2-7 | TRBV13 | NA | NA | TGTGCCAGCAGCTCCGACGTTCTGGACGCCGACTCCTACGAGCAGTACTTC | CASSSDVLDADSYEQYF
TRBJ2-5 | TRBV14 | NA | NA | TGTGCCAGCAGCCAATGGGGACCGCTACAAGAGACCCAGTACTTC | CASSQWGPLQETQYF
TRBJ1-5 | TRBV19 | NA | NA | TGTGCCAGTAGTATTGGGTATAGCAATCAGCCCCAGCATTTT | CASSIGYSNQPQHF
TRBJ2-5 | TRBV4-2 | TRBD2 | NA | TGTGCCAGCAGCCAAGCGTCGAGCGGGGGCCAAGAGACCCAGTACTTC | CASSQASSGGQETQYF
TRBJ2-5 | TRBV5-1 | TRBD2 | NA | TGCGCCAGCAGCGCAGGGACTAACCATCAAGAGACCCAGTACTTC | CASSAGTNHQETQYF
TRBJ2-7 | TRBV9 | NA | NA | TGTGCCAGCAGTTTTGGTGGAGGGGGCTACGAGCAGTACTTC | CASSFGGGGYEQYF
TRBJ2-7 | TRBV7-9 | NA | NA | TGTGCCAGCACTGATGACAGCTCCTACGAGCAGTACTTC | CASTDDSSYEQYF
TRBJ1-1 | TRBV5-6 | TRBD1 | NA | TGTGCCAGCAGCAGCTACGTCAGGGGGGAGAACACTGAAGCTTTCTTT | CASSSYVRGENTEAFF
TRBJ1-5 | TRBV11-2 | NA | NA | TGTGCCAGCAGCTTAGTAGGGATCAATCAGCCCCAGCATTTT | CASSLVGINQPQHF
TRBJ2-3 | TRBV6-5 | NA | NA | TGTGCCAGCAGTTCTCGATTGACAGGAGGTTCAGATACGCAGTATTTT | CASSSRLTGGSDTQYF
TRBJ2-1 | TRBV7-6 | NA | NA | TGTGCCAGCAGCTTAGACAGGTACAATGAGCAGTTCTTC | CASSLDRYNEQFF
TRBJ1-2 | TRBV2 | NA | NA | TGTGCCAGCAGCGCAGAGGTGACAGCTAACTATGGCTACACCTTC | CASSAEVTANYGYTF
TRBJ1-3 | TRBV6-1 | NA | NA | TGTGCCAGCAGTGAAGACCCTTCGACAGCTGGAAACACCATATATTTT | CASSEDPSTAGNTIYF
TRBJ1-5 | TRBV30 | NA | few | TGTGCCTGGAGTTTGGGCAGCAATCAGCCCCAGCATTTT | CAWSLGSNQPQHF
TRBJ1-1 | TRBV27 | NA | once | TGTGCCAGCAGTGCACAGGGGAACACTGAAGCTTTCTTT | CASSAQGNTEAFF
TRBJ1-1 | TRBV25-1 | NA | NA | TGTGCCAGCAGTGAACCTTCTGGGAGGGGGAACACTGAAGCTTTCTTT | CASSEPSGRGNTEAFF
TRBJ2-3 | TRBV7-3 | NA | NA | TGTGCCAGCAGCCCCGGACTCCTAGGCACAGATACGCAGTATTTT | CASSPGLLGTDTQYF
TRBJ1-3 | TRBV6-5 | NA | NA | TGTGCCAGCAGTTACTCGGACGGCGGAAACACCATATATTTT | CASSYSDGGNTIYF
TRBJ1-1 | TRBV28 | NA | NA | TGTGCCAGCAGTTTCACGCCATTGTCAAGGGATTTAGGGAACACTGAAGCTTTCTTT | CASSFTPLSRDLGNTEAFF
TRBJ2-5 | TRBV11-2 | NA | NA | TGTGCCAGCAGCTTCAGAGGGGACGGCGTGCTCCAAGAGACCCAGTACTTC | CASSFRGDGVLQETQYF
TRBJ2-7 | TRBV27 | NA | NA | TGTGCCAGCAAAGACAAACCGGGACAAGTCTACGAGCAGTACTTC | CASKDKPGQVYEQYF
TRBJ2-7 | TRBV6-5 | NA | NA | TGTGCCAGCAGTTACGATGAGGGAATTTCCTACGAGCAGTACTTC | CASSYDEGISYEQYF
TRBJ2-7 | TRBV6-1 | NA | NA | TGTGCCAGCAGTGAAGCGGGTGAAGTTAGCGGCGAGCAGTACTTC | CASSEAGEVSGEQYF
TRBJ2-5 | TRBV30 | NA | once | TGTGCCTGGAGGCGGTACCAAGAGACCCAGTACTTC | CAWRRYQETQYF
TRBJ2-7 | TRBV7-6 | TRBD1 | NA | TGTGCCAGCAGCTTAGCGGGACAGCCCTACGAGCAGTACTTC | CASSLAGQPYEQYF
TRBJ2-7 | TRBV27 | TRBD1 | few | TGTGCCAGCAGCTGGACAGGGGCCTCCTACGAGCAGTACTTC | CASSWTGASYEQYF
TRBJ1-2 | TRBV5-4 | TRBD1 | NA | TGTGCCAGCAGCCCGCAGGGGGTGGTAGGTTATGGCTACACCTTC | CASSPQGVVGYGYTF
TRBJ2-3 | TRBV27 | NA | NA | TGTGCCAGCAGTCAGATCCCGGGTACGCAGTATTTT | CASSQIPGTQYF
TRBJ2-2 | TRBV30 | NA | NA | TGTGCCTGGAGTGTTGGCAGACACACCGGGGAGCTGTTTTTT | CAWSVGRHTGELFF
TRBJ2-7 | TRBV9 | NA | NA | TGTGCCAGCAGCGTAGGGCTGCCTCCATCCTACGAGCAGTACTTC | CASSVGLPPSYEQYF
TRBJ1-6 | TRBV2 | NA | once | TGTGCCAGCAGCCAGCGTATGTATTCACCCCTCCACTTT | CASSQRMYSPLHF
TRBJ2-1 | TRBV15 | NA | NA | TGTGCCACCAGCAGAGATCTCTGGGGGGAGGAGAATGAGCAGTTCTTC | CATSRDLWGEENEQFF
TRBJ2-2 | TRBV5-1 | NA | NA | TGCGCCAGCAGCGTGGGCCTGGGGGCGCCCGGGGAGCTGTTTTTT | CASSVGLGAPGELFF
TRBJ2-3 | TRBV7-8 | TRBD2 | NA | TGTGCCAGCAGCCCCATTAGTGCCCGGGGGGAGACTAGAGATACGCAGTATTTT | CASSPISARGETRDTQYF
TRBJ1-5 | TRBV9 | NA | few | TGTGCCAGCAGCGTCGAGGGAACGCATCAGCCCCAGCATTTT | CASSVEGTHQPQHF
TRBJ2-1 | TRBV5-1 | TRBD2 | NA | TGCGCCAGCAGCGGGGGCGAGGGTAGCGGGATCCTTTATATGGATGAGCAGTTCTTC | CASSGGEGSGILYMDEQFF
TRBJ1-2 | TRBV10-3 | NA | NA | TGTGCCATCAGTTCGGGGGAAGACTATGGCTACACCTTC | CAISSGEDYGYTF
TRBJ2-7 | TRBV2 | TRBD1 | NA | TGTGCCAGCCAATCCGGGACAGGGGACTACGAGCAGTACTTC | CASQSGTGDYEQYF
TRBJ1-3 | TRBV10-3 | TRBD1 | NA | TGTGCCACCCGAGGACAGGGGGATGGAAACACCATATATTTT | CATRGQGDGNTIYF
TRBJ1-4 | TRBV6-1 | TRBD1 | NA | TGTGCCAGCAGGGGAGACAGGGGACGGGAAAAACTGTTTTTT | CASRGDRGREKLFF
TRBJ2-2 | TRBV4-1 | TRBD2 | NA | TGCGCCAGCAGCTTCGGGACTAGCGGGAGGACCGGGGAGCTGTTTTTT | CASSFGTSGRTGELFF
TRBJ2-1 | TRBV7-8 | NA | NA | TGTGCCAGCAGCTTAGGTGACAGCTACCAGTTCTTC | CASSLGDSYQFF